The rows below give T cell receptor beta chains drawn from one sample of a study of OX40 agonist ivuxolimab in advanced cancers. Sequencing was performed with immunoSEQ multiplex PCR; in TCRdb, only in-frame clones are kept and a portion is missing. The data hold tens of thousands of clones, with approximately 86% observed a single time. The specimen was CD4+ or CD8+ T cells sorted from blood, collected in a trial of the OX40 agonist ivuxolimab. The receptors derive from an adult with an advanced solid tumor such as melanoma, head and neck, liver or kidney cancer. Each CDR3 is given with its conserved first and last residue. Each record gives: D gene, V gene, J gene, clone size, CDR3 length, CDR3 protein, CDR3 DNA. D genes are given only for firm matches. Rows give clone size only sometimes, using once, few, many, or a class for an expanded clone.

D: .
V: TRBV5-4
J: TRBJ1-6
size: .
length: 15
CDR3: CASSPGSGLGKPLHF
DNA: TGTGCCAGCAGCCCCGGATCTGGATTGGGCAAACCCCTCCACTTT

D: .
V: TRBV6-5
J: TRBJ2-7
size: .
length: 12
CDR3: CASSNPGSREYF
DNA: TGTGCCAGCAGCAACCCAGGGTCCCGCGAGTACTTC

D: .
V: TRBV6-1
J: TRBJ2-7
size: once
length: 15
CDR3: CASTTTGAGPYEQYF
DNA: TGTGCCAGCACCACTACAGGGGCGGGACCCTACGAGCAGTACTTC

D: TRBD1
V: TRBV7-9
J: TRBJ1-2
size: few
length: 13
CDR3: CASSGQGTYGYTF
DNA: TGTGCCAGCAGCGGACAGGGCACATATGGCTACACCTTC

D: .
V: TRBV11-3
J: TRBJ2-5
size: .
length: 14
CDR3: CASSPGPFQETQYF
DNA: TGTGCCAGCAGCCCAGGCCCTTTCCAAGAGACCCAGTACTTC

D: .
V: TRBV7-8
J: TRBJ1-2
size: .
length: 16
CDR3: CASSSRSGVVGYGYTF
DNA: TGTGCCAGCAGCTCAAGGAGCGGGGTCGTGGGCTATGGCTACACCTTC

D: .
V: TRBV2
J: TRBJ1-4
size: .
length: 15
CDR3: CASSPTGLTNEKLFF
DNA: TGTGCCAGCAGCCCCACAGGGTTAACTAATGAAAAACTGTTTTTT

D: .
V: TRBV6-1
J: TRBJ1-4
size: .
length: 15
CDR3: CASTSLSGGDEKLFF
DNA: TGTGCCAGCACCAGCCTTTCGGGTGGAGATGAAAAACTGTTTTTT

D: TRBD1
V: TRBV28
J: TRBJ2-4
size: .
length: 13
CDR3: CASSLRQGRIQYF
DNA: TGTGCCAGCAGTTTGCGACAGGGCCGCATTCAGTACTTC

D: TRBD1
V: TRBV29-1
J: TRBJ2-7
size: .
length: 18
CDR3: CSASGGVPVGQGAYEQYF
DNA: TGCAGCGCCAGTGGAGGGGTGCCCGTGGGACAGGGGGCCTACGAGCAGTACTTC

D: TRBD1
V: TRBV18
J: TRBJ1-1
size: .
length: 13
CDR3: CASSPRTGDGTFF
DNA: TGTGCCAGCTCACCAAGGACAGGGGATGGAACTTTCTTT

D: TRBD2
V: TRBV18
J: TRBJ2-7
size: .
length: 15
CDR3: CASSPVGTSNYEQYF
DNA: TGTGCCAGCTCACCCGTCGGGACTAGCAACTACGAGCAGTACTTC

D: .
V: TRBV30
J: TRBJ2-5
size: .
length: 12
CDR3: CAWSAGQETQYF
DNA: TGTGCCTGGAGCGCAGGCCAAGAGACCCAGTACTTC

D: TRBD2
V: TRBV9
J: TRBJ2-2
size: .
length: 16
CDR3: CASRASSGRAGGELFF
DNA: TGTGCCAGCAGAGCCTCTAGCGGGAGGGCCGGCGGGGAGCTGTTTTTT

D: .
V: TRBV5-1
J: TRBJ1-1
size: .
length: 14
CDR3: CASSPGGAGTEAFF
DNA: TGCGCCAGCAGCCCGGGCGGCGCGGGAACTGAAGCTTTCTTT

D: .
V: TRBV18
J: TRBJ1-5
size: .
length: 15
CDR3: CASSRGAAKNQPQHF
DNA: TGTGCCAGCTCGAGGGGGGCAGCTAAAAATCAGCCCCAGCATTTT

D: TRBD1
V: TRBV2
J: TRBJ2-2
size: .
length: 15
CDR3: CASNSDRGRSGELFF
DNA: TGTGCCAGCAACTCGGACAGGGGGAGGTCCGGGGAGCTGTTTTTT

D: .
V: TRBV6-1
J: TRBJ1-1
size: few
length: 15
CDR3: CASRPWEGATLEAFF
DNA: TGTGCCAGCAGGCCCTGGGAGGGCGCTACCCTTGAAGCTTTCTTT

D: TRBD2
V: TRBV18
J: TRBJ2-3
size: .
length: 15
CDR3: CASTSTSGRTDTQYF
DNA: TGTGCCAGCACTTCGACTAGCGGGCGCACAGATACGCAGTATTTT

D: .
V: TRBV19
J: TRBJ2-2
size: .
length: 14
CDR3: CASNSGANTGELFF
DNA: TGTGCCAGCAACTCGGGGGCGAACACCGGGGAGCTGTTTTTT

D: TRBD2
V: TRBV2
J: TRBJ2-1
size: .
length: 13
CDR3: CASSVPGLIEQFF
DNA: TGTGCCAGCAGTGTCCCGGGACTAATTGAGCAGTTCTTC

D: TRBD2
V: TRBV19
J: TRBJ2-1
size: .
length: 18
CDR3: CASSMGLAGWSSYNEQFF
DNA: TGTGCCAGTAGTATGGGACTAGCGGGGTGGAGCTCCTACAATGAGCAGTTCTTC

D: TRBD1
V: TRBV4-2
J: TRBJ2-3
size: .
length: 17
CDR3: CASSQGTGQGVSDTQYF
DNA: TGTGCCAGCAGCCAAGGAACGGGACAGGGGGTATCAGATACGCAGTATTTT

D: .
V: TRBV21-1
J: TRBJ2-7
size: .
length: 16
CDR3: CASSSKDSGVWHEQYF
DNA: TGTGCCAGCAGCTCCAAAGACAGCGGGGTTTGGCACGAGCAGTACTTC

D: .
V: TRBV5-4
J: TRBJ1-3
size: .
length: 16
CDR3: CASSLVGVASGNTIYF
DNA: TGTGCCAGCAGCCTCGTTGGTGTAGCCTCTGGAAACACCATATATTTT

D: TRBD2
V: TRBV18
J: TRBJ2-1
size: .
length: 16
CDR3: CASSPPGTSGYNEQFF
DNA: TGTGCCAGCTCACCACCGGGCACTAGCGGATACAATGAGCAGTTCTTC

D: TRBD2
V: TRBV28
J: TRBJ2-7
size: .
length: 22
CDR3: CASSLRMGPGGTSGRISYEQYF
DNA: TGTGCCAGCAGTTTAAGGATGGGGCCCGGGGGGACTAGCGGGAGGATTTCCTACGAGCAGTACTTC

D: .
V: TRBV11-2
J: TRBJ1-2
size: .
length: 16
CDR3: CASSLEMGRGNYGYTF
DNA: TGTGCCAGCAGCTTAGAGATGGGGAGGGGAAACTATGGCTACACCTTC

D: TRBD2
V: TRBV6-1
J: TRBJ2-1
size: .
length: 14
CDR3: CASSGAGEVDEQFF
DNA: TGTGCCAGCAGTGGTGCGGGAGAAGTCGATGAGCAGTTCTTC

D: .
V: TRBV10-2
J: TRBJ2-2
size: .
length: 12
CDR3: CASSRWAGELFF
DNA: TGCGCCAGCAGTAGGTGGGCCGGGGAGCTGTTTTTT

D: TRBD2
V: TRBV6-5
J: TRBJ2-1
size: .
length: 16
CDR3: CASSSGLAGVVNEQFF
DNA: TGTGCCAGCAGTTCGGGACTAGCGGGGGTTGTCAATGAGCAGTTCTTC

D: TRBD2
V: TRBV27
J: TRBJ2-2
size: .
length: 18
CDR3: CASSFYTISGRATGELFF
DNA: TGTGCCAGCAGTTTTTACACGATCAGCGGGAGGGCCACCGGGGAGCTGTTTTTT

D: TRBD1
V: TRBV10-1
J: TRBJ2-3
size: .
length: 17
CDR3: CASSDLGTGGATDTQYF
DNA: TGCGCCAGCAGTGACCTTGGGACAGGGGGAGCCACAGATACGCAGTATTTT

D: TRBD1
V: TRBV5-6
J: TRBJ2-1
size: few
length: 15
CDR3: CASMGRGTGNDEQFF
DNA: TGTGCCAGCATGGGGAGGGGGACAGGGAACGATGAGCAGTTCTTC

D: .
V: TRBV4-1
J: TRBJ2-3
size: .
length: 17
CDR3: CASSQEGQRVSTDTQYF
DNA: TGCGCCAGCAGCCAAGAAGGCCAGCGGGTGAGCACAGATACGCAGTATTTT

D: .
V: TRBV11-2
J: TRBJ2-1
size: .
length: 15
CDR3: CASSLDSQAYNEQFF
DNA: TGTGCCAGCAGCTTAGACAGCCAAGCCTACAATGAGCAGTTCTTC

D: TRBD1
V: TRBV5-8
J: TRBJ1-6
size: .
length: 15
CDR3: CASSLETGGNSPLHF
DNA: TGTGCCAGCAGCTTGGAGACAGGGGGGAATTCACCCCTCCACTTT

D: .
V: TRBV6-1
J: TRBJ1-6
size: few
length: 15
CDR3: CASSGGEGRRSPLHF
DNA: TGTGCCAGCAGTGGGGGGGAGGGGCGTCGTTCACCCCTCCACTTT

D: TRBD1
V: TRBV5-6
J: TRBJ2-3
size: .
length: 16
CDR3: CASSYGQGSIADTQYF
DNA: TGTGCCAGCAGCTATGGACAGGGCTCGATAGCAGATACGCAGTATTTT

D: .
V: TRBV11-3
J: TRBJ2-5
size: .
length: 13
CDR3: CASSLDWWETQYF
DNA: TGTGCCAGCAGCTTGGATTGGTGGGAGACCCAGTACTTC